The 5 T cell receptor beta chains listed next were all sequenced from one sample in a study of T cell changes during pregnancy in multiple sclerosis. This table comes from immunoSEQ multiplex PCR, and its TCRdb copy is limited to in-frame clones, with some not included. The sample records approximately 100,000 clones, around 90% being singletons. Sample: peripheral blood, taken before pregnancy. These receptors all come from a female donor with multiple sclerosis, enrolled in a pregnancy study.

The V and J genes are TRBV28 and TRBJ2-2; TRBD2 agrees at 7 bases. From germline, CDR1 is MDHEN and CDR2 SYDVKM. V shed 3 bases, J shed 0 bases, and the junction held 1 base outside the gene matches. CDR3 size: 15 residues. The CDR3 DNA reads TGTGCCAGCAGTTTGGCGGGAGCGAACACCGGGGAGCTGTTTTTT. This sequence encodes CASSLAGANTGELFF.

The V and J genes are TRBV5-4 and TRBJ2-7; 9 positions match TRBD1. J lost 3 bases, V lost 4 bases, and 8 bases had no gene match. The CDR3 is 15 residues long. Germline-derived CDR1 and CDR2 are SGHNT and YYREEE (reference sequence). The DNA of the CDR3 is TGTGCCAGCAGCGCCGCCCCGACAGGGGGCTACGAGCAGTACTTC. Amino acids: CASSAAPTGGYEQYF.

J is TRBJ1-6 and V is TRBV27, with 7 bases aligning to TRBD1. Germline loops: CDR1 MNHEY, CDR2 SMNVEV (reference sequence). J was trimmed by 9 bases and V by 5 bases; bases with no gene match: 16. The CDR3 has 17 amino acids. CDR3 sequence: CASSQTGKTGFFSPLHF. CDR3 DNA: TGTGCCAGCAGTCAGACAGGGAAGACGGGGTTTTTTTCACCCCTCCACTTT.

The rearrangement uses TRBV10-3 and TRBJ1-1, with 8 bases fitting TRBD1. V gave up 6 bases and J gave up 1 base; unmatched junction bases: 7. The CDR3 contains 15 residues. CDR1 and CDR2 from the germline V gene are ENHRY and SYGVKD. CDR3 sequence: CAIRNQGAKNTEAFF. The CDR3 DNA reads as TGTGCCATCAGGAACCAGGGGGCTAAGAACACTGAAGCTTTCTTT.

The V and J genes are TRBV11-3 and TRBJ1-6; tentatively, D is TRBD1 (5 bases). V was trimmed by 2 bases and J by 10 bases, leaving 15 bases between them. The CDR3 spans 15 residues. Germline CDR1 reads SGHNT; CDR2 reads YENEEA. The CDR3: CASSLQGGVGSPLHF. DNA for the CDR3: TGTGCCAGCAGCTTACAGGGTGGTGTCGGGTCACCCCTCCACTTT.